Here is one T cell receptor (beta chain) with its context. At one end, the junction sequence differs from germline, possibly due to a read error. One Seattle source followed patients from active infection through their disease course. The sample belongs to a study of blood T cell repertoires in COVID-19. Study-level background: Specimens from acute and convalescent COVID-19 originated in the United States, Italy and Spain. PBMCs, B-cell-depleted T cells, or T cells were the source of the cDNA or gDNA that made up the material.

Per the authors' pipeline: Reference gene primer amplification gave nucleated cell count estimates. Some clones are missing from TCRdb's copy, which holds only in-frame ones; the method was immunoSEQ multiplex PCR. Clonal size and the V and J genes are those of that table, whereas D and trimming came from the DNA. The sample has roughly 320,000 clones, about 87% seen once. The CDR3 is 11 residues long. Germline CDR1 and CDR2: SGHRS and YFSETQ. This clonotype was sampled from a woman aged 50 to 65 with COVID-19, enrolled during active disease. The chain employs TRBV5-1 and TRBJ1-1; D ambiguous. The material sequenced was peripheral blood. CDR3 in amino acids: CASSLLSVVIF. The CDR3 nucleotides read TGCGCCAGCAGCTTGCTTTCGGTTGTTATCTTT.